These 19 T cell receptor beta chains originate from one sample sequenced in a study of T cell changes during pregnancy in multiple sclerosis. Assay: immunoSEQ multiplex PCR; the TCRdb copy retains only in-frame clones and omits some. The sample carries 95,000 to 110,000 clones, about nine tenths recorded once. The starting material was peripheral blood, obtained in the third trimester of pregnancy. The receptors were gathered from a female donor in good health, enrolled as a control in a pregnancy study.

The chain links TRBV11-2 to TRBJ1-2, with TRBD1 identical over 10 bases. This CDR3 comprises 14 residues. Germline values: CDR1 SGHAT, CDR2 FQNNGV. Trimming at V came to 4 bases and at J to 7 bases, leaving 6 bases not matched to a gene. The CDR3 DNA reads as TGTGCCAGCAGCTCGGGACAGGGGTCAGGTGGCTACACCTTC. Translating gives CASSSGQGSGGYTF.

The rearrangement joins TRBV27 to TRBJ1-2; the D gene is possibly TRBD1 (6 bases). Between the trimmed V and J ends, which lost 10 bases and 7 bases, there was a span of 13 bases. Germline V lookup: CDR1 MNHEY, CDR2 SMNVEV (reference sequence). The CDR3 covers 11 residues. The DNA for the CDR3 is TGTGCCACCGCGGGGGGGCTTGGCTACACCTTC. Translation gives CATAGGLGYTF.

V and J are TRBV15 and TRBJ1-2; maybe TRBD1 (5 bases). The CDR3 has 15 residues. Germline-derived CDR1 and CDR2 are LNHNV and YYDKDF (reference sequence). V gave up 5 bases and J gave up 8 bases, with 21 bases separating them. This CDR3 reads CATSVSPERGRGYTF. CDR3 in DNA: TGTGCCACCAGCGTAAGCCCCGAAAGGGGTAGAGGCTACACCTTC.

The genes are TRBV19 and TRBJ2-2; 8 nucleotides match TRBD1. This CDR3 region has 14 residues. V lost 9 bases and J lost 3; bases outside the gene matches: 6. Germline V gene data show CDR1 as LNHDA and CDR2 as SQIVND (reference sequence). The CDR3 loop reads CASLEDRDTGELFF. CDR3 in DNA: TGTGCCAGCTTGGAGGACAGGGACACCGGGGAGCTGTTTTTT.

The chain employs TRBV9 and TRBJ2-3, with TRBD2 matching 11 bases. CDR1 is SGDLS, CDR2 YYNGEE, per germline. The CDR3 consists of 17 residues. After removal of 4 bases from V and 6 bases from J, the junction contained 13 bases not matched to a gene. CDR3 residues: CASSPRTSGWSGDTQYF. The CDR3 coding sequence is TGTGCCAGCAGCCCCCGGACTAGCGGGTGGTCGGGGGATACGCAGTATTTT.

The genes are TRBV10-3 and TRBJ1-2, with D possibly TRBD1 on 6 matching bases. V was shortened by 4 bases and J by 2 bases, with 11 bases between the two germline ends. Germline V gene sequence: CDR1 ENHRY, CDR2 SYGVKD. The CDR3 contains 14 residues. The CDR3 spells CAISVDRQNYGYTF. The CDR3 DNA reads as TGTGCCATCAGTGTCGACAGGCAAAACTATGGCTACACCTTC.

This CDR3 is CASSRMGLNTGELFF. For the CDR3, the DNA is TGCGCCAGCAGCAGAATGGGCCTTAACACCGGGGAGCTGTTTTTT. V is TRBV5-1 and J is TRBJ2-2; D unclear. The CDR3 is made up of 15 amino acids. V was clipped by 4 bases and J by 2 bases, with 12 bases between them. Per the germline V gene, CDR1 is SGHRS and CDR2 is YFSETQ.

This chain joins TRBV14 and TRBJ1-2; tentatively, D is TRBD1 (6 bases). With 1 base removed from V and 8 bases from J, the gap between germline ends came to 11 bases. CDR3 length equals 13 residues. Germline values: CDR1 SGHDN, CDR2 FVKESK. CDR3 sequence reads: CASSQAQGGGYTF. The CDR3 nucleotides are TGTGCCAGCAGCCAAGCACAGGGCGGAGGCTACACCTTC. Combining the CDR3 with reference TRBV14 and TRBJ1-2 gives the whole variable domain EAGVTQFPSHSVIEKGQTVTLRCDPISGHDNLYWYRRVMGKEIKFLLHFVKESKQDESGMPNNRFLAERTGGTYSTLKVQPAELEDSGVYFCASSQAQGGGYTFGSGTRLTVV.

The gene calls are TRBV15 and TRBJ2-7, with 7 bases that match TRBD2. V was clipped by 5 bases and J by 1 base; unmatched bases: 5. The CDR3 runs to 14 residues. The germline V gene has CDR1 LNHNV and CDR2 YYDKDF (reference sequence). The CDR3 bases are TGTGCCACCAGCTCACCGGGGGGTTCCTACGAGCAGTACTTC. It yields the protein CATSSPGGSYEQYF.

This clone came up once. CDR3 amino acids: CASSQDSSRDFSNQPQHF. The CDR3 bases are TGCGCCAGCAGCCAAGATTCTTCGCGGGATTTCAGCAATCAGCCCCAGCATTTT. V and J are TRBV4-1 and TRBJ1-5, with D uncertain. V was shortened by 0 bases and J by 1 base, with 16 bases between the two germline ends. The CDR3 length is 18 residues. Germline CDR1 and CDR2: MGHRA and YSYEKL.

CDR3 nucleotide sequence: TGTGCCAGCAGCGTAGATTCGGGAAGGGCCCTCCACTTT. Translation: CASSVDSGRALHF. The rearrangement uses TRBV9 and TRBJ1-6; unclear D gene. Germline assignment: CDR1 SGDLS and CDR2 YYNGEE. The CDR3 totals 13 residues. The V and J ends lost 0 bases and 14 bases respectively, with 12 bases between them. Full variable domain (missing parts from reference TRBV9 and TRBJ1-6): DSGVTQTPKHLITATGQRVTLRCSPRSGDLSVYWYQQSLDQGLQFLIQYYNGEERAKGNILERFSAQQFPDLHSELNLSSLELGDSALYFCASSVDSGRALHFGNGTRLTVT.

This chain joins TRBV28 and TRBJ1-2; D might be TRBD1 (5 bases). CDR1 MDHEN and CDR2 SYDVKM come from the germline V gene. Trimming stripped 6 bases from V and 0 bases from J, with 14 bases between. The CDR3 runs to 15 residues. The CDR3, as DNA: TGTGCCAGCAGACGTCAGGGATTATCTAACTATGGCTACACCTTC. This gives the protein CASRRQGLSNYGYTF.

The V call is TRBV6-1, the J call TRBJ1-4; possibly TRBD1 for D (5 bases). V lost 2 bases, J lost 3 bases, and 10 bases lay in between. The germline gives CDR1 MNHNS, CDR2 SASEGT. The CDR3 is 15 residues long. In DNA form, the CDR3 reads TGTGCCAGCAGTGAATCAACAGGAGCTAATGAAAAACTGTTTTTT. Translated: CASSESTGANEKLFF.

The gene calls are TRBV23-1 and TRBJ1-4; TRBD1 agrees at 8 bases. TRBV23-1 is an open reading frame whose function is uncertain. The CDR3 runs to 15 residues. With 6 bases clipped from V and 7 bases from J, the junction kept 10 bases outside the gene matches. The CDR3 spells CASSHRQGSVEKLFF. The CDR3 region has the DNA TGCGCCAGCAGCCATAGACAGGGGAGTGTTGAAAAACTGTTTTTT.

The chain couples TRBV30 to TRBJ2-7; the match to TRBD1 covers 7 bases. V gave up 5 bases and J gave up 4 bases; unmatched junction bases: 8. This CDR3 is 13 amino acids long. The germline CDR1 and CDR2 sequences are GTSNPN and SVGIG (reference sequence). The CDR3, as DNA: TGTGCCTGGTCCTGGGACAGTGAGTACGAGCAGTACTTC. This sequence encodes CAWSWDSEYEQYF.

This chain connects TRBV30 to TRBJ1-1; D not resolved. This CDR3 has 13 residues. V was clipped by 3 bases and J by 1 base, with 9 bases between them. Germline V gene data show CDR1 as GTSNPN and CDR2 as SVGIG (reference sequence). CDR3 sequence: CAWRVAENTEAFF. In nucleotides, the CDR3 is TGTGCCTGGAGGGTGGCTGAGAACACTGAAGCTTTCTTT.

V usage is TRBV6-5 and J usage is TRBJ1-1; TRBD1 matches at 10 bases. Trimming took 6 bases from V and 4 from J; bases not matched to a gene: 5. CDR1 is MNHEY, CDR2 SVGAGI, per germline. The CDR3 is 14 residues long. CDR3 nucleotide sequence: TGTGCCAGCAGCCTTGGACAGGGGGGCACTGAAGCTTTCTTT. Amino acid sequence: CASSLGQGGTEAFF.

The chain combines TRBV19 with TRBJ2-3, with 10 bases lining up with TRBD2. Germline lookup yields CDR1 LNHDA and CDR2 SQIVND (reference sequence). This CDR3 is 20 amino acids long. The V segment lost 4 bases and the J segment 4 bases; nucleotides outside the gene matches: 20. CDR3 sequence: CASSSPAGAGGPVPSDTQYF. The DNA of the CDR3 is TGTGCCAGTAGTAGCCCCGCAGGAGCGGGGGGGCCGGTGCCGTCAGATACGCAGTATTTT.

The chain employs TRBV4-1 and TRBJ2-2; D is perhaps TRBD1 (5 bases). V lost 0 bases and J 3 bases, leaving 11 bases between the germline ends. The CDR3 is 16 amino acids. Per germline, CDR1 MGHRA and CDR2 YSYEKL. CDR3 sequence reads: CASSQELGLDTGELFF. In DNA form, the CDR3 reads TGCGCCAGCAGCCAAGAATTGGGGCTGGACACCGGGGAGCTGTTTTTT.